This TCR beta chain was recovered during a study of cytomegalovirus exposure and HLA in healthy donors. About the research overall: A subsequent analysis stated that the 100 to 150 validation repertoires were run on the same platform as the approximately 610 first-cohort repertoires.

As for this clone: Its matching antigen is unknown.

Repertoires were generated with immunoSEQ multiplex PCR, while TCRdb's copy carries only in-frame clones and drops some. Seen here are 220,000 or so clones, roughly 84% observed once, and the top ten hold about 2%. Study-level results: Using the classifier, cytomegalovirus status was reportedly diagnosed with high specificity and sensitivity. Subsequent analysis showed first-cohort TCR clusters tending to co-occur in around 130 validation repertoires.

This clonotype originated in a woman between 18 and 29 years old in good health and CMV-seropositive. Specimen: PBMCs.

CDR3 DNA sequence: TGTGCTAGTGGTTTGGCGGGGGGCACTGAAGCTTTCTTT. Translation: CASGLAGGTEAFF. V is TRBV12-5 and J is TRBJ1-1; D possibly corresponds to TRBD1 (5 bases). V was trimmed by 1 base and J by 4 bases, leaving 7 bases between them. Germline lookup yields CDR1 LGHNT and CDR2 FRNRAP. The CDR3 extends over 13 amino acids.